This T cell receptor beta chain appears in the sequencing data of a study of T-cell reconstitution after alpha-beta-depleted transplantation in children. Study-level points and caveats: The study reportedly traced alpha-beta T cells about two months after transplant to several hundred expanded graft clones.

This clonotype was observed a few times. Its antigen is still unknown. CDR3 size: 14 residues. Trimming took off 7 bases at V and 3 bases at J, with 15 bases between the two ends. It was with unique molecular identifiers that the TCRbeta library was prepared. MiXCR was run by TCRdb on the PCR reads, yielding one entry per CDR3 protein. This table has 700,000 to 850,000 distinct CDR3 sequences, less than 20% appearing once. V usage is TRBV12-3 or TRBV12-4 and J usage is TRBJ2-5; D might be TRBD2 (5 bases). The source was PBMCs, mostly from graft donor cells, collected 360 days after TCRalphabeta/CD19-depleted stem cell transplant. The sequence came from a male patient between 10 and 17 years old who had a stem cell transplant for acute lymphoblastic leukemia, so the T cells may come from the graft donor. The CDR3 bases are TGTGCCAGCACCGGGAAATTCAGAAAAGAGACCCAGTACTTC. Translating it yields CASTGKFRKETQYF.